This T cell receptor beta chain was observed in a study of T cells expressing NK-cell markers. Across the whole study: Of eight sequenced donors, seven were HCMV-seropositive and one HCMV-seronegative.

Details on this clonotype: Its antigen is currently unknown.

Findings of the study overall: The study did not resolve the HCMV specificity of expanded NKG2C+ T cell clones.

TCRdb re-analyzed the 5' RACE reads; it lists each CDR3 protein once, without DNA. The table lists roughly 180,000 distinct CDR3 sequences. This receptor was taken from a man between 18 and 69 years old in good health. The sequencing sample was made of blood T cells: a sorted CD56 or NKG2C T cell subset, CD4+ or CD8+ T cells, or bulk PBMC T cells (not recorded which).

CDR3 region: CASSSDGMLETQYF. The rearrangement links TRBV12-3 or TRBV12-4 to TRBJ2-5. CDR3 length equals 14 residues.